This TCR beta chain was found in a study of cytomegalovirus exposure and HLA in healthy donors. Study-wide points: Accurate HLA-A and HLA-B prediction from TCR beta sequences was reported for most subjects.

The study ran its PCR with 60 Vbeta and 13 Jbeta primers. This table comes from immunoSEQ multiplex PCR, and its TCRdb copy is limited to in-frame clones, with some not included. The sample has about 98,000 clones, about 81% seen once. Comments on this clone: The antigen is not known.

The sequenced material came from PBMCs. The sequence was collected from a man aged 40-50 years in good health and CMV-seronegative.

The CDR3 region is CASESETGEQFF. Here the CDR3 DNA reads TGTGCCAGCGAGAGTGAGACGGGTGAGCAGTTCTTC. This sequence joins TRBV2 and TRBJ2-1; D gene ambiguous. The CDR3 is made up of 12 amino acids. The V end lost 8 bases, the J end lost 9 bases, and 14 bases lay between the germline ends. The germline V gene encodes CDR1 SNHLY and CDR2 FYNNEI.